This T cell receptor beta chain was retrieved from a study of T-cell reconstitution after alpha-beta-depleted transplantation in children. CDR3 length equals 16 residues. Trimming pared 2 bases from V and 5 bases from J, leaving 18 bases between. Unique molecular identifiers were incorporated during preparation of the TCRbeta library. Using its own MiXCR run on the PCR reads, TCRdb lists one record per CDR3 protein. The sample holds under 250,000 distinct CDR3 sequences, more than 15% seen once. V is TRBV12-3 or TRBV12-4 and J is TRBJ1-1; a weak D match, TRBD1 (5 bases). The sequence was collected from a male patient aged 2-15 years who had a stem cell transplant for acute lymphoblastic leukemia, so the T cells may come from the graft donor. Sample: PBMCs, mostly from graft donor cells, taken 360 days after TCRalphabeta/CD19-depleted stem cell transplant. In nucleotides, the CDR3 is TGTGCCAGCAGTTTACCCGGCGGCAGGGCGGGTACTGAAGCTTTCTTT. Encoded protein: CASSLPGGRAGTEAFF.